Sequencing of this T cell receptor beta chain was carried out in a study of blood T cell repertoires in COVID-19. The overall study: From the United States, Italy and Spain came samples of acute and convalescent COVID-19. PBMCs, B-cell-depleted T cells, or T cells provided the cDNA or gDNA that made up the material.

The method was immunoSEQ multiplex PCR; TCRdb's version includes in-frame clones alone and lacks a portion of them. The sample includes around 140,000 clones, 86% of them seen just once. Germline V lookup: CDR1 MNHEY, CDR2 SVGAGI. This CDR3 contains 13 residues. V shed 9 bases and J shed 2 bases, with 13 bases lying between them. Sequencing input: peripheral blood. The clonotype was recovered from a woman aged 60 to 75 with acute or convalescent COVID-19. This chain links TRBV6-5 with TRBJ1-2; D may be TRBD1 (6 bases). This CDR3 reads CASRGSENYGYTF. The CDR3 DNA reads TGTGCCAGTAGGGGGTCGGAAAACTATGGCTACACCTTC.